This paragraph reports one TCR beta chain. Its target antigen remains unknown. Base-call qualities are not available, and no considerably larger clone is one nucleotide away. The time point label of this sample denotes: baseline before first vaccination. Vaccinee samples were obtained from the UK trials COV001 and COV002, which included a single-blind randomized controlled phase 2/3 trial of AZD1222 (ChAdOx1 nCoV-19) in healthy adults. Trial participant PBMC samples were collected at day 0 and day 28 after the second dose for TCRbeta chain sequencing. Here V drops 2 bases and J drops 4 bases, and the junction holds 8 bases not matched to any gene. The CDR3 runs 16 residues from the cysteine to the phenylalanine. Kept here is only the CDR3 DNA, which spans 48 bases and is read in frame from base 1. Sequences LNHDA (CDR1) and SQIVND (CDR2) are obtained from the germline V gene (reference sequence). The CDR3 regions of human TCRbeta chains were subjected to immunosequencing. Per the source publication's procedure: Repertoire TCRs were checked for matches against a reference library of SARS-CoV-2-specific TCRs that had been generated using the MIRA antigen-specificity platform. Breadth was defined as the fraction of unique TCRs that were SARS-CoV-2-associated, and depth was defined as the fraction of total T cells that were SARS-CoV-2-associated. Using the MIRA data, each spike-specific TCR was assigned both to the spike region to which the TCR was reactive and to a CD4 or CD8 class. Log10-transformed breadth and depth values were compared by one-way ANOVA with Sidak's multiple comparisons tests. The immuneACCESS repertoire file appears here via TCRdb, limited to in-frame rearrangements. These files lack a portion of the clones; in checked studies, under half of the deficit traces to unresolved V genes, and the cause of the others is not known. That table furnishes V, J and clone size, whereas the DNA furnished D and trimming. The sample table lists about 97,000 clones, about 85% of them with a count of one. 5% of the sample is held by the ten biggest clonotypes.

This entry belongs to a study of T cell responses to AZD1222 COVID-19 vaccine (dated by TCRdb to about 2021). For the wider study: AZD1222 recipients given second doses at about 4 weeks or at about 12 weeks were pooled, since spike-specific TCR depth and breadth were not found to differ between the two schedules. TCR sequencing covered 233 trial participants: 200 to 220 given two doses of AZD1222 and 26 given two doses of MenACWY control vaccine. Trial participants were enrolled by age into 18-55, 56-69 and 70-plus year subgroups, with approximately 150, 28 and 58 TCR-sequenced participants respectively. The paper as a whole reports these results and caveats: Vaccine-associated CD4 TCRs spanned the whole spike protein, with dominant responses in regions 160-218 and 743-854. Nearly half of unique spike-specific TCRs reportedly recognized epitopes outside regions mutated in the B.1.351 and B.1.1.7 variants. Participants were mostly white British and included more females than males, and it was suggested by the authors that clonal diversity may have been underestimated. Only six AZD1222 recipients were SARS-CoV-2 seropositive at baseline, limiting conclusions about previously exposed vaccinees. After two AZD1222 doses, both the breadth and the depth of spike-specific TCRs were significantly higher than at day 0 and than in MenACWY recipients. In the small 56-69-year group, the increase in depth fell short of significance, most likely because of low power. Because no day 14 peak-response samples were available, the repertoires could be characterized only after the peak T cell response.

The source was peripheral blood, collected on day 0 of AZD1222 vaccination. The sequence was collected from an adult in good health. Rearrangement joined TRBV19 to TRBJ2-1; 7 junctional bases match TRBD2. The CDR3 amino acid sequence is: CASSIKAGVNYNEQFF. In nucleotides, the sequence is TGTGCCAGTAGTATAAAGGCGGGAGTTAATTACAATGAGCAGTTCTTC.